What follows is one TCR beta chain and its context. At one end, the junction sequence differs from germline, possibly due to a read error. Germline assignment: CDR1 SGHTA and CDR2 FQGNSA. The CDR3 is 11 residues long. Donors ranged from about 6 to 90 years old and were healthy Caucasians in Russia. Peripheral blood, about 10 milliliters per donor, was collected. No fewer than 6 million PBMCs went into each sample. This specimen comes from a study of blood T cells in healthy people across ages. A second PCR of 7 to 11 cycles used a sample-barcoded 5' primer and a J-beta primer mix. From the 5' RACE reads, TCRdb called clonotypes with MiXCR, one entry per CDR3 protein. This sample carries fewer than 800,000 distinct CDR3 sequences, about 30% of them seen once, and the ten largest clones take 15%.

This clonotype was obtained from an elderly woman in good health. The gene calls are TRBV7-2 and TRBJ2-7; unclear D gene. The J call may be mistaken, given a closer DNA end match to TRBJ2-5. Sequences were obtained from blood. CDR3 loop: CAGSLSETQYF. CDR3 nucleotides: TGTGCCGGCAGCTTAAGTGAGACCCAGTACTTC.